The T cell receptor (beta chain) under discussion was sequenced for a study of shared clonotypes between healthy human individuals (dated by TCRdb to 2019 to 2021). Notes on the research overall: The cohort comprised two women and a few men aged 18 to 49 years. For each donor, three plates each were used for CD4 naive and CD4 memory, two plates were used for CD8 naive, and one plate was used for CD8 memory. The study deeply sequenced blood TCR repertoires of several healthy adults to estimate repertoire size and the extent of clonotype sharing between individuals. Libraries were prepared and TCR repertoires were sequenced by different laboratories using diverse techniques, in order to increase sequencing depth and limit assay-specific biases. Each donor's leukapheresis produced roughly between roughly 0.85 and 10 billion PBMCs.

As concerns this clone: The specificity of this receptor is unknown. Base qualities are missing; no much larger clone stands one base away.

Healthy HIV-negative adults with no recently reported acute infections or vaccinations were included as donors. All donors were Caucasian adults living in Nashville, Tennessee, USA. Magnetic negative selection was used to enrich CD4+ T cells, after which naive cells were positively selected on CD45RA and the negative fraction became the memory subset. After blood collection by leukapheresis, PBMCs were isolated using Ficoll-Histopaque density gradient centrifugation and then cryopreserved in the vapor phase of liquid nitrogen. Analytical flow cytometry was used to check the purity and quantity of each magnetically sorted T cell population. Each sorted fraction had its genomic DNA isolated and then quantified by UV absorbance on a Nanodrop 2000c. From the germline V gene (reference sequence), CDR1 is LNHDA and CDR2 is SQIVND. V is clipped by 6 bases and J by 4 bases, and the sequence between their germline boundaries is 15 bases long. There are 14 amino acids in the CDR3, from cysteine to phenylalanine inclusive. Just the 42-base CDR3 DNA is kept, in frame starting at base 1.

Overall study outcomes, separate from this receptor: Pairwise subsampling led to the expectation that sequencing depth would affect the degree of clonotype sharing among donors. The genetic and exposure-history diversity represented was limited by the small number of donors. Even with the large sequencing depth, rarefaction of the sorted-subset datasets indicated that sequencing was incomplete. Sampling was restricted to blood, and TCR repertoires in tissue are likely to differ from TCR repertoires in blood. Across several donors, around 5% of naive CD4, more than 3% of naive CD8, 2.3% of memory CD4, and approximately 0.4% of memory CD8 clonotypes were shared. Compared with non-shared clonotypes, clonotypes shared by all four sorted-subset donors had higher generation probabilities. Larger estimated clonotype richness was generally found for naive subsets than for memory subsets.

Using the deep immunoSEQ assay, TCR CDR3 regions were amplified from genomic DNA by multiplex PCR. Extracted genomic DNA from each cell subset was distributed evenly across all wells of several immunoSEQ 96-well plates, and each plate was treated as a replicate. For sorted subsets, approximately 190 ng genomic DNA, equal to tens of thousands of T cell genomes, was loaded into each replicate PCR. The purified libraries were quantified using a Qubit 3.0 fluorometer, sized with a Bioanalyzer 2100, and then quantified again using the KAPA Library Quantification kit. Every immunoSEQ 96-well plate was sequenced on a dedicated single-read 150-cycle Illumina NextSeq 550 flow cell. In the source study's methods: Because the immunoSEQ output held only junctional sequences and lacked quality scores, the filtering could not match the filtering applied to full-length reads. Sequences were annotated with PyIR, a Python wrapper for IgBLAST v1.9, using IMGT germline references to assign V/J genes and CDR3. Reads were removed for weak V/J assignments (E-value above 1e-6), missing CDR3, stop codons, out-of-frame junctions, or ambiguous translated residues. V3J clonotypes were defined as sequences sharing an identical inferred V gene, J gene, and CDR3 amino acid sequence. Percentage overlap between repertoires was calculated by dividing the number of shared unique clonotypes by the size of the smaller repertoire. Three approaches were used to assess repertoire richness: RTK rarefaction, the Chao1 estimator, and Recon v2.1 estimates of unobserved clonotypes. OLGA was used to compute generation probabilities for all TCRbeta clonotypes that the gDNA method yielded from a few donors. What TCRdb holds here is the immuneACCESS table cut down to in-frame rearrangements. Part of the clones is not present; checked against another copy, under half of the missing clones reflect an unresolved V gene, and the others are unexplained. V, J and clone size are taken as reported in that table, and D and trimming were inferred from the DNA itself. The sample contains about 1.1 million clones, around 77% of them found a single time. Clones ranked in the top ten supply approximately 0.95% of the sample.

The specimen sequenced was memory CD4+ T cells from PBMCs. Per the publication, the cell subset or site label means: CD45RA-negative fraction. The receptor's source is a man between 18 and 35 years old in good health. Some clones in this sample may be carry-over from other donors' samples. The rearrangement combines TRBV19 with TRBJ1-1; matching of 5 bases hints at TRBD1 as the D gene. The CDR3 loop reads CASSDRGGGTEAFF. At the DNA level, the sequence is TGTGCCAGTAGCGATAGGGGCGGGGGCACTGAAGCTTTCTTT.